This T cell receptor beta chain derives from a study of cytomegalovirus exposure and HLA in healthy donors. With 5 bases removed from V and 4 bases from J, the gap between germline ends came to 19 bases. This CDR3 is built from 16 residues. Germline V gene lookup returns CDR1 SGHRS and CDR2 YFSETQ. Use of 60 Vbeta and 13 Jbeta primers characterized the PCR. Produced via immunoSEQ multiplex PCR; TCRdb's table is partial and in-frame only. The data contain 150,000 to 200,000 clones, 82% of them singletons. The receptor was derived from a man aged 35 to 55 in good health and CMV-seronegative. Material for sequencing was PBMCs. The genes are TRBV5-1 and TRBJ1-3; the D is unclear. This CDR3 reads CASSYREQLEGNTIYF. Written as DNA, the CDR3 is TGCGCCAGCAGTTATCGCGAACAGCTGGAAGGAAACACCATATATTTT.